A selection of T cell receptor beta chains follows, all from one sample in a study of blood T cells in healthy people across ages. TCRdb re-called the 5' RACE reads through MiXCR, storing one row per CDR3 protein. The profile shows under 1,000,000 distinct CDR3 sequences, less than 60% of them singletons. Sequenced: blood. The receptors here all came from a man aged 80 or over in good health. The CDR3 runs from the conserved cysteine through the conserved F or W. A D gene is named only where the DNA matches it firmly. Some rows mark clone size as missing; the rest say once, few, many or name a class of expanded clone.

V	size	J	D	CDR3	DNA
TRBV20-1	.	TRBJ1-5	TRBD1	CSAPGTGGPQPQHF	TGCAGTGCACCCGGGACAGGGGGCCCGCAGCCCCAGCATTTT
TRBV28	.	TRBJ2-7	.	CASSSRLTFDEQYF	TGTGCCAGCAGTTCGAGGCTAACCTTCGATGAGCAGTACTTC
TRBV20-1	few	TRBJ2-3	.	CSAMKSDTQYF	TGCAGTGCAATGAAATCCGATACGCAGTATTTT
TRBV29-1	few	TRBJ2-5	.	CSVLSETQYF	TGCAGCGTCCTTAGTGAGACCCAGTACTTC
TRBV27	many	TRBJ2-3	TRBD2	CASSFGLAGDTQYF	TGCGCCAGCAGCTTTGGCCTAGCGGGCGATACGCAGTATTTT
TRBV20-1	many	TRBJ2-3	TRBD2	CSAQTLADFTDTQYF	TGCAGTGCTCAGACCCTAGCGGACTTCACAGATACGCAGTATTTT
TRBV20-1	few	TRBJ2-5	TRBD2	CSARRGLAQVQETQYF	TGCAGTGCTAGAAGAGGACTAGCGCAAGTCCAAGAGACCCAGTACTTC
TRBV4-3	.	TRBJ2-7	TRBD1	CASSQGDREEDEQYF	TGCGCCAGCAGCCAAGGGGACAGGGAAGAAGACGAGCAGTACTTC
TRBV29-1	.	TRBJ2-2	.	CSVLSIRGGELFF	TGCAGCGTTCTGTCGATTCGGGGCGGGGAGCTGTTTTTT
TRBV6-2/TRBV6-3	.	TRBJ1-5	.	CASASTGTGSNQPQHF	TGTGCCAGTGCATCAACCGGGACGGGTAGCAATCAGCCCCAGCATTTT
TRBV29-1	few	TRBJ2-7	.	CSVVVSWGLSYEQYF	TGCAGCGTTGTAGTTTCCTGGGGACTCTCCTACGAGCAGTACTTC
TRBV28	.	TRBJ2-6	.	CASSLGRGGGSGANVLTF	TGTGCCAGCAGCCTCGGGAGAGGTGGGGGTTCTGGGGCCAACGTCCTGACTTTC
TRBV28	few	TRBJ2-7	.	CASSLISGGSSYEQYF	TGTGCCAGCAGTTTAATTTCCGGGGGTAGCTCCTACGAGCAGTACTTC
TRBV19	.	TRBJ1-5	.	CASSQRDRPQHF	TGTGCCAGTAGTCAACGGGACCGGCCCCAGCATTTT
TRBV6-8	.	TRBJ1-5	.	CASSYPREGQPQHF	TGTGCCAGCAGTTACCCTCGGGAGGGGCAGCCCCAGCATTTT
TRBV12-3/TRBV12-4	.	TRBJ1-1	.	CASSPAGWGTEAFF	TGTGCCAGCAGCCCTGCCGGGTGGGGCACTGAAGCTTTCTTT
TRBV20-1	.	TRBJ2-3	TRBD2	CSAGPGLAGSTDTQYF	TGCAGTGCTGGCCCGGGACTAGCGGGTAGCACAGATACGCAGTATTTT
TRBV29-1	.	TRBJ2-1	TRBD1	CSVAYRDREQFF	TGCAGCGTTGCCTATAGGGACAGGGAGCAGTTCTTC
TRBV6-5	.	TRBJ1-1	.	CASNSQRYGSTEAFF	TGTGCCAGCAACTCCCAAAGGTACGGAAGCACTGAAGCTTTCTTT
TRBV20-1	.	TRBJ2-7	.	CSARGATAREQYF	TGCAGTGCTAGAGGAGCGACAGCACGCGAGCAGTACTTC
TRBV28	.	TRBJ2-1	.	CASTKGGLYNEQFF	TGTGCCAGCACCAAAGGTGGCCTCTACAATGAGCAGTTCTTC
TRBV6-2/TRBV6-3	few	TRBJ2-1	TRBD1	CASRLDRGEQFF	TGTGCCAGCAGACTCGACAGGGGCGAGCAGTTCTTC
TRBV20-1	few	TRBJ2-7	TRBD2	CSARDQGTSGNLRSSYEQYF	TGCAGTGCTAGAGATCAGGGGACTAGCGGGAATCTTAGGAGCTCCTACGAGCAGTACTTC
TRBV6-6	few	TRBJ2-5	.	CASSYGLGETQYF	TGTGCCAGCAGTTATGGTCTGGGAGAGACCCAGTACTTC
TRBV6-5	.	TRBJ2-7	.	CASSSRGNFGLFEQYF	TGTGCCAGCAGTTCCCGGGGGAATTTTGGGTTGTTCGAGCAGTACTTC
TRBV28	.	TRBJ2-5	TRBD1	CASRPDRGPTETQYF	TGTGCCAGTCGGCCCGACAGGGGGCCTACGGAGACCCAGTACTTC
TRBV3-1	.	TRBJ2-5	TRBD2	CASSPPTSGSRETQYF	TGTGCCAGCAGCCCGCCGACTAGCGGGAGTCGGGAGACCCAGTACTTC
TRBV29-1	few	TRBJ2-2	.	CSVEQGDTGELFF	TGCAGCGTTGAACAGGGTGACACCGGGGAGCTGTTTTTT
TRBV6-5	.	TRBJ2-1	.	CASSYSNGLAYNEQFF	TGTGCCAGCAGTTACTCCAACGGTCTTGCCTACAATGAGCAGTTCTTC
TRBV6-2/TRBV6-3	few	TRBJ2-7	TRBD1	CASSQRTLPPGQGVAYEQYF	TGTGCCAGCAGTCAACGCACTCTACCCCCCGGACAGGGCGTAGCCTACGAGCAGTACTTC
TRBV10-2	.	TRBJ2-1	TRBD2	CASSGKWTSGRNEQFF	TGCGCCAGCAGTGGAAAGTGGACTAGCGGGAGGAATGAGCAGTTCTTC
TRBV28	.	TRBJ2-1	TRBD2	CAGSFRTSGSIDGQFF	TGCGCCGGCAGTTTCCGGACTAGCGGGAGTATTGATGGGCAGTTCTTC